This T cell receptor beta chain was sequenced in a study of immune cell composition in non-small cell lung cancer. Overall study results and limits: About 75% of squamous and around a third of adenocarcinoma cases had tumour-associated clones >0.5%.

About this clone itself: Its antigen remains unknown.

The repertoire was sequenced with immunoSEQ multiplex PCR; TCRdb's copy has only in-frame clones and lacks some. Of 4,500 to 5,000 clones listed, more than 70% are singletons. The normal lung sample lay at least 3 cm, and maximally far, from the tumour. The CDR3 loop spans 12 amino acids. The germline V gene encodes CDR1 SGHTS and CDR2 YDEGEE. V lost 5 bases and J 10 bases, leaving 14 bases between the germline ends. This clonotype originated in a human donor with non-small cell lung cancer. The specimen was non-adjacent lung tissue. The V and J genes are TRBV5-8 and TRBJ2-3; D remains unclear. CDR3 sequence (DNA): TGTGCCAGCAGGCTGGGATCAACTCCGCAGTATTTT. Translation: CASRLGSTPQYF.